This T cell receptor beta chain was sequenced for a study of shared clonotypes between healthy human individuals. On the study more broadly: Each donor's CD4 naive and CD4 memory cells filled three plates apiece, CD8 naive two, and CD8 memory one.

For this clone: The antigen remains undetermined.

Germline V gene data show CDR1 as MNHNS and CDR2 as SASEGT. Trimming took 4 bases from V and 7 from J, leaving 11 bases between them. This CDR3 spans 13 amino acids. The study's findings and limits: Blood alone was sampled, and tissue repertoires likely differ. Rarefaction exposed incomplete sorted-subset sequencing despite large depth.

Repertoires were generated with immunoSEQ multiplex PCR, while TCRdb's copy carries only in-frame clones and drops some. The data show fewer than 1.6 million clones, 98% seen once. The TCR was taken from a man aged 25 to 40 in good health. The J gene is TRBJ1-5, the V gene TRBV6-1; D gene ambiguous. The sample taken for sequencing was naive CD4+ T cells sorted from blood. Described subset: CD45RA+ positively selected. The CDR3 is CASSATLGQPQHF. CDR3 DNA: TGTGCCAGCAGTGCAACCTTGGGACAGCCCCAGCATTTT.